This TCR beta chain was identified during a study of blood T cell repertoires in COVID-19. Study as a whole: Samples taken during acute and convalescent COVID-19 were collected in the United States, Italy and Spain. From T cells, B-cell-depleted T cells, or PBMCs came the material, which was cDNA or gDNA.

This CDR3 comprises 16 residues. After removal of 3 bases from V and 6 bases from J, the junction contained 9 bases not matched to a gene. Germline V CDR1 and CDR2: MDHEN, SYDVKM. Methods used by the authors: Estimates of nucleated cell counts were drawn from the amplification of reference gene primers. The data were produced by immunoSEQ multiplex PCR, yet TCRdb's version contains in-frame clones alone and is incomplete. V and J calls and clone size are those listed in that table; D and trimming were worked out from the DNA. The repertoire consists of around 150,000 clones, with approximately 86% occurring once and the leading ten covering around 3.5%.

The clonotype originates from a man between 65 and 79 years old with acute or convalescent COVID-19. Sequencing was performed on peripheral blood. The J gene is TRBJ2-1, the V gene TRBV28, with 9 positions matching TRBD2. CDR3 bases: TGTGCCAGCAGTTTGGGTAGCGGGAGTGGGAGCAATGAGCAGTTCTTC. Protein product: CASSLGSGSGSNEQFF.